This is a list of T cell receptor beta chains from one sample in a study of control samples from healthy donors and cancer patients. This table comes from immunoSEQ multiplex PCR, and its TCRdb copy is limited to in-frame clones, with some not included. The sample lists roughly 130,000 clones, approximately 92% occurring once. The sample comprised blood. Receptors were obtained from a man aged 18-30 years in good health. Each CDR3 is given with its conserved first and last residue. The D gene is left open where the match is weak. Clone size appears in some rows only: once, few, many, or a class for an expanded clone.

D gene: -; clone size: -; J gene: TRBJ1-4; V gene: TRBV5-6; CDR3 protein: CASSLYKNEKLFF; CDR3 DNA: TGTGCCAGCAGCCTGTATAAGAATGAAAAACTGTTTTTT
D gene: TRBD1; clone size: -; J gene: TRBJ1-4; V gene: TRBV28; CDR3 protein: CASSSTGGAEKLFF; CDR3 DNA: TGTGCCAGCAGTTCCACAGGGGGCGCTGAAAAACTGTTTTTT
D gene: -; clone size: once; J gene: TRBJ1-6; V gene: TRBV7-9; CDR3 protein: CASSKYRPIQGGNSPLHF; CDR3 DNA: TGTGCCAGCAGCAAGTACCGGCCTATTCAAGGGGGTAATTCACCCCTCCACTTT
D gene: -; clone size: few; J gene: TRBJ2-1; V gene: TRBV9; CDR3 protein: CASSVALAFNEQFF; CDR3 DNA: TGTGCCAGCAGCGTAGCACTAGCTTTCAATGAGCAGTTCTTC
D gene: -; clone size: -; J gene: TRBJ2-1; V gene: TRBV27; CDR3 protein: CASSLYDEQFF; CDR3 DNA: TGTGCCAGCAGTTTATATGATGAGCAGTTCTTC
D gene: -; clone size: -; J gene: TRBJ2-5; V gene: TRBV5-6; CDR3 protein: CASSLEVRQIPQETQYF; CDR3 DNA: TGTGCCAGCAGCTTGGAGGTGCGACAGATCCCCCAAGAGACCCAGTACTTC
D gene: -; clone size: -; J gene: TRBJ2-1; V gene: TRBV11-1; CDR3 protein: CASSLAAGTGTYNEQFF; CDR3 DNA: TGTGCCAGCAGCTTAGCCGCAGGCACAGGGACCTACAATGAGCAGTTCTTC
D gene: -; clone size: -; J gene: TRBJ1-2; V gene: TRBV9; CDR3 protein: CASHTDPQGQGGYTF; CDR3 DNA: TGTGCCAGCCACACAGATCCCCAGGGCCAAGGTGGCTACACCTTC
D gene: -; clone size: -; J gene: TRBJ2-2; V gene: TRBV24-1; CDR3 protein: CATSEFPRGTGELFF; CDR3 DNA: TGTGCCACCAGTGAATTCCCCCGAGGCACCGGGGAGCTGTTTTTT
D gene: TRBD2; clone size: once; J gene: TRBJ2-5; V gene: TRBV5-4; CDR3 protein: CAGQAGGRETQYF; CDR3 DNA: TGTGCCGGCCAAGCGGGGGGGCGGGAGACCCAGTACTTC
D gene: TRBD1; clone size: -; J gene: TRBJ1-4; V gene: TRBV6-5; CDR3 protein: CASSRYQGAGEKLFF; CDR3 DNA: TGTGCCAGCAGCAGATACCAGGGGGCAGGTGAAAAACTGTTTTTT
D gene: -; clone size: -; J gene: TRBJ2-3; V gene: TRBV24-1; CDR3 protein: CATSDPDWRKGSDTQYF; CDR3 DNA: TGTGCCACCAGTGATCCAGATTGGAGAAAGGGTTCAGATACGCAGTATTTT
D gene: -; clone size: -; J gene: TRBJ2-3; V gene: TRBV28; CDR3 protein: CASSFGLWRITSTDTQYF; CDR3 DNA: TGTGCCAGCAGTTTCGGGCTGTGGAGGATAACTAGCACAGATACGCAGTATTTT
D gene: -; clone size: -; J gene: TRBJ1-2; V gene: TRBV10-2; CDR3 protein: CASSPQENYGYTF; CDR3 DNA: TGCGCCAGCAGTCCACAGGAAAACTATGGCTACACCTTC
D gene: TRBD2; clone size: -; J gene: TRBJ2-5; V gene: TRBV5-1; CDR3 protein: CASSPGLALETQYF; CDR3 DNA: TGCGCCAGCAGCCCGGGACTAGCTCTGGAGACCCAGTACTTC
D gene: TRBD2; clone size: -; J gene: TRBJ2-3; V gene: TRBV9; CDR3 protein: CASSVESRGTSGGRTDTQYF; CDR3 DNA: TGTGCCAGCAGCGTAGAATCTCGAGGGACTAGCGGGGGACGCACAGATACGCAGTATTTT
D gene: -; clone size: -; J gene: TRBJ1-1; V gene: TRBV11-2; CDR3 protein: CASSLGRKNTEAFF; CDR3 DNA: TGTGCCAGCAGCTTAGGACGGAAGAACACTGAAGCTTTCTTT
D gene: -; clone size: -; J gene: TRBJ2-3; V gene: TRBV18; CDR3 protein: CASSRGSQNTQYF; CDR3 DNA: TGTGCCAGCTCACGGGGGTCACAAAATACGCAGTATTTT
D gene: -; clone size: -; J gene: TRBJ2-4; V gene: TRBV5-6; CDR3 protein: CASSLFPGVAKNIQYF; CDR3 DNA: TGTGCCAGCAGCTTGTTTCCAGGGGTAGCCAAAAACATTCAGTACTTC
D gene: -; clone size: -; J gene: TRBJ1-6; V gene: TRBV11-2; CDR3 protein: CASSPRGWGSPLHF; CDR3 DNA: TGTGCCAGCAGCCCACGAGGGTGGGGTTCACCCCTCCACTTT
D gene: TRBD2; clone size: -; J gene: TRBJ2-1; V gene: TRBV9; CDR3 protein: CASSAAGGSDEQFF; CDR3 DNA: TGTGCCAGCAGCGCCGCGGGAGGGAGCGATGAGCAGTTCTTC
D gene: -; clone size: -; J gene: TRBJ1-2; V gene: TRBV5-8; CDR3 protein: CASSLQSVYGYTF; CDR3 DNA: TGTGCCAGCAGCTTGCAGTCGGTATATGGCTACACCTTC
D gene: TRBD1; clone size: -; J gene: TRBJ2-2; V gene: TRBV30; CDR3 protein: CAWSRTGGTGELFF; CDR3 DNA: TGTGCCTGGAGTAGGACAGGGGGCACCGGGGAGCTGTTTTTT
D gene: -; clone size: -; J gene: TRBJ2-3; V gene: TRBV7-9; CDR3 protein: CASRPEKGTDTQYF; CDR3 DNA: TGTGCCAGCAGGCCAGAAAAGGGCACAGATACGCAGTATTTT
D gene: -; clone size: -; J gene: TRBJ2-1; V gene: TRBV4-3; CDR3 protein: CASSQGSGPLDEQFF; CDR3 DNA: TGCGCCAGCAGCCAGGGTAGCGGTCCCCTCGATGAGCAGTTCTTC
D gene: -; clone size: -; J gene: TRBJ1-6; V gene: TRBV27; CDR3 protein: CASSLGGNNSPLHF; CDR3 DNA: TGTGCCAGCAGTTTGGGAGGAAATAATTCACCCCTCCACTTT
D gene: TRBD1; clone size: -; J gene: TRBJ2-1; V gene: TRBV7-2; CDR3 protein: CASSIDRGRYNEQFF; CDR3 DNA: TGTGCCAGCAGCATAGACAGGGGGCGCTACAATGAGCAGTTCTTC
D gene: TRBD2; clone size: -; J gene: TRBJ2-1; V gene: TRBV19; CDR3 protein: CASSIGLAGLSYNEQFF; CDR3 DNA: TGTGCCAGTAGTATCGGACTAGCGGGACTCTCCTACAATGAGCAGTTCTTC
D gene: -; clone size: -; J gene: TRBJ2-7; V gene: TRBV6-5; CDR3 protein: CASSPLVTYEQYF; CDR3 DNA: TGTGCCAGCAGTCCCCTGGTAACCTACGAGCAGTACTTC
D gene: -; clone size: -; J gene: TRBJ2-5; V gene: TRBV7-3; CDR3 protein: CASSKTSLETQYF; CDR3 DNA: TGTGCCAGCAGCAAGACTAGTCTGGAGACCCAGTACTTC
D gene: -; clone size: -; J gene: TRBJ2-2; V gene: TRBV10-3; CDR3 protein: CAISGHGNTGELFF; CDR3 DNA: TGTGCCATCAGTGGCCACGGGAACACCGGGGAGCTGTTTTTT
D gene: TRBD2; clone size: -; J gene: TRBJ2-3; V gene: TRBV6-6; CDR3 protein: CASSLAGEITDTQYF; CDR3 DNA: TGTGCCAGCAGTTTGGCGGGAGAGATCACAGATACGCAGTATTTT
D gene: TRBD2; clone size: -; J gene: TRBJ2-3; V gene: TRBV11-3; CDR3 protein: CASSLGGSLTDTQYF; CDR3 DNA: TGTGCCAGCAGCCTCGGGGGGAGTTTAACAGATACGCAGTATTTT
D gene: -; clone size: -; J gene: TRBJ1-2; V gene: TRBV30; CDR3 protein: CAWSVMGLDGYTF; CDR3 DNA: TGTGCCTGGAGTGTAATGGGTCTCGATGGCTACACCTTC
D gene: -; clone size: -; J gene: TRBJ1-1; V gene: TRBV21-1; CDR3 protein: CASVRGEGAFF; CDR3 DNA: TGTGCCAGCGTAAGGGGAGAGGGGGCTTTCTTT
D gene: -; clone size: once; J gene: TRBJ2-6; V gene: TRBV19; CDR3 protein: CASTPVVSSGANVLTF; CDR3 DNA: TGTGCCAGTACCCCAGTAGTGAGCTCTGGGGCCAACGTCCTGACTTTC
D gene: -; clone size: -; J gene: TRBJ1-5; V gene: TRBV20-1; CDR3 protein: CSASGAGRTDSNQPQHF; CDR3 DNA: TGCAGTGCTAGTGGGGCAGGCAGAACAGATAGCAATCAGCCCCAGCATTTT
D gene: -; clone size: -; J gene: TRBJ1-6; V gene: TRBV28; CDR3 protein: CASSAPGRGGYNSPLHF; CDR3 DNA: TGTGCCAGCAGTGCCCCGGGGAGGGGAGGCTATAATTCACCCCTCCACTTT
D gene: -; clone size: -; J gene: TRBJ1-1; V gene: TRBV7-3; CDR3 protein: CASSRWSGDTEAFF; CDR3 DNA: TGTGCCAGCAGTCGATGGTCAGGGGACACTGAAGCTTTCTTT
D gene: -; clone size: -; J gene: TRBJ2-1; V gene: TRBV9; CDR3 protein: CASSPRRALYNEQFF; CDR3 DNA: TGTGCCAGCAGCCCTCGCCGGGCACTCTACAATGAGCAGTTCTTC
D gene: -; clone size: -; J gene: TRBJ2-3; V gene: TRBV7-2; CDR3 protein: CASSFRLADTQYF; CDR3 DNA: TGTGCCAGCAGCTTTCGGCTTGCAGATACGCAGTATTTT
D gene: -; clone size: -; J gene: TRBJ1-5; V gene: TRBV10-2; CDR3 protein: CASSDGGGNQPQHF; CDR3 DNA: TGCGCCAGCAGTGATGGGGGTGGGAATCAGCCCCAGCATTTT
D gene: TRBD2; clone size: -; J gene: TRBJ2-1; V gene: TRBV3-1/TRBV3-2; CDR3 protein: CASSQEGGAYNEQFF; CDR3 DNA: TGTGCCAGCAGCCAAGAGGGGGGGGCCTACAATGAGCAGTTCTTC
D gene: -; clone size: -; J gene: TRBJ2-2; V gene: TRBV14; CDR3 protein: CASSQVLQDWYANTGELFF; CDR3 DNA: TGTGCCAGCAGCCAAGTATTGCAGGACTGGTATGCGAACACCGGGGAGCTGTTTTTT
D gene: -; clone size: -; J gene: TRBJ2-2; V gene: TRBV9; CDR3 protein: CASSFPGGSGTGELFF; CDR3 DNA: TGTGCCAGCAGCTTCCCGGGGGGCTCCGGAACCGGGGAGCTGTTTTTT
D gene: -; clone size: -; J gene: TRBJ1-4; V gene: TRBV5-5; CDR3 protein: CASSSQGYEKLFF; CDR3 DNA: TGTGCCAGCTCCTCACAGGGTTATGAAAAACTGTTTTTT
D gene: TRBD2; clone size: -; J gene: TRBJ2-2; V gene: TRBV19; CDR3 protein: CASRDGGSAGELFF; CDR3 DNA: TGTGCCAGTAGGGATGGCGGGAGCGCCGGGGAGCTGTTTTTT
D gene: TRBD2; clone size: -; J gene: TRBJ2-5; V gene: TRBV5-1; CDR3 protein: CASSPGIAGGQETQYF; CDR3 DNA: TGCGCCAGCAGCCCCGGGATAGCGGGGGGACAAGAGACCCAGTACTTC